These 5 T cell receptor beta chains were sequenced from one sample in a study of OX40 agonist ivuxolimab in advanced cancers. Library method: the immunoSEQ multiplex PCR assay. The source is immuneACCESS, and TCRdb retained only in-frame sequences with V and J called. Part of the clones is not carried over; for the studies checked, unresolved V genes explain less than half of this, and the remainder is unexplained. The sample data list roughly 76,000 clones, and around 80% of these were observed just once. In total, the top ten clones hold 0.95% to 1.3% of the sample. The sample here was CD4+ or CD8+ T cells sorted from blood, taken in a trial of the OX40 agonist ivuxolimab. The source is an adult with an advanced solid tumor such as melanoma, head and neck, liver or kidney cancer.

The CDR3 bases are TGTGCCAGCAGCCCACGGACCGGGCCAGGGGGCCTCTACGAGCAGTACTTC. Translating gives CASSPRTGPGGLYEQYF. The chain is built from TRBV7-9 and TRBJ2-7, with 8 bases fitting TRBD1. V lost 5 bases and J lost 3; bases outside the gene matches: 15. This CDR3 has 17 residues. Germline V gene sequence: CDR1 SEHNR, CDR2 FQNEAQ (reference sequence).

This chain connects TRBV7-8 to TRBJ1-5; D gene ambiguous. The length of the CDR3 is 15 residues. V gave up 3 bases and J gave up 0 bases, with 9 bases separating them. Germline lookup yields CDR1 SGHVS and CDR2 FQNEAQ. The CDR3 nucleotides read TGTGCCAGCAGCTTCGTAGGAGTTAGCAATCAGCCCCAGCATTTT. Protein: CASSFVGVSNQPQHF.

The chain uses TRBV7-9 and TRBJ1-1; maybe TRBD1 (6 bases). The CDR3 has 15 residues. Trimming shortened V by 2 bases and J by 3 bases, and 13 bases separated the two germline ends. Per the germline V gene, CDR1 is SEHNR and CDR2 is FQNEAQ (reference sequence). CDR3 protein: CASSLLQAGDTEAFF. The CDR3, as DNA: TGTGCCAGCAGCTTACTTCAGGCAGGGGACACTGAAGCTTTCTTT.

The genes are TRBV10-2 and TRBJ2-2; D is unresolved. The V and J ends lost 7 bases and 3 bases respectively, with 12 bases between them. CDR1 and CDR2 from the germline V gene are WSHSY and SAAADI. The CDR3 contains 14 residues. CDR3 protein: CASNPASDTGELFF. CDR3 DNA sequence: TGCGCCAGCAACCCCGCGAGTGACACCGGGGAGCTGTTTTTT.

For the CDR3, the DNA is TGCGCCAGCAGCCTTGATTGGACAGGCGTCGGGAAGCAGTACTTC. Encoded protein: CASSLDWTGVGKQYF. The chain combines TRBV4-3 with TRBJ2-7; TRBD1 matches 7 bases. Germline loops: CDR1 LGHNA, CDR2 YSLEER. The CDR3 is made up of 15 amino acids. After removal of 4 bases from V and 8 bases from J, the junction contained 14 bases not matched to a gene.